A single sample gave rise to the 9 T cell receptor beta chains below, sequenced in a study of T cell repertoires in cytomegalovirus infection. The antigens for these receptors are not known. TCRdb re-derived calls from the reads in MiXCR, one entry per CDR3 protein. The sample consists of about 570,000 distinct CDR3 sequences, 35% to 50% of them appearing once. Sample: cultured PBMCs, taken from culture after CMV antigen stimulation. Receptors originate from a human donor in good health (CMV status not recorded). Some clones in this sample may be carry-over from other donors' samples.

This clonotype was seen a few times. This rearrangement joins TRBV4-2 to TRBJ2-5; the match to TRBD2 covers 9 bases. CDR1 and CDR2 (germline): LGHNA, YNFKEQ. Germline trimming cut 0 bases from V and 2 bases from J; bases unmatched to any gene: 7. CDR3 size: 17 residues. For the CDR3, the DNA is TGTGCCAGCAGCCAAGATGGGGTAGCGGGGGTTCAAGAGACCCAGTACTTC. It codes for CASSQDGVAGVQETQYF.

This clonotype was seen only a few times. This chain connects TRBV7-6 to TRBJ2-7, with D uncertain. This CDR3 spans 15 amino acids. Germline assignment: CDR1 SGHVS and CDR2 FNYEAQ. V lost 1 base to trimming and J lost 0 bases, with 10 bases between them. The CDR3: CASSLVGESSYEQYF. The CDR3 nucleotides read TGTGCCAGCAGCTTAGTAGGTGAGAGCTCCTACGAGCAGTACTTC.

This clonotype was counted only a few times. This chain joins TRBV6-1 and TRBJ2-5, with 11 bases that match TRBD1. Germline-derived CDR1 and CDR2 are MNHNS and SASEGT. This CDR3 contains 15 residues. Trimming removed 5 bases from V and 6 bases from J; junction bases left unmatched: 8. The CDR3 sequence is CASSPGQGVRKTQYF. CDR3 coding DNA: TGTGCCAGCAGTCCGGGACAGGGGGTGCGGAAGACCCAGTACTTC.

The chain combines TRBV20-1 with TRBJ2-5; D is unclear. The CDR3 is made up of 13 amino acids. Germline lookup yields CDR1 DFQATT and CDR2 SNEGSKA (reference sequence). Trimming took 5 bases from V and 1 from J, leaving 11 bases between them. CDR3 bases: TGCAGTGCTCATCCGGACGTCCAAGAGACCCAGTACTTC. Translated: CSAHPDVQETQYF.

The gene calls are TRBV20-1 and TRBJ1-4; D is possibly TRBD1 (6 bases). Germline CDR1 and CDR2: DFQATT and SNEGSKA (reference sequence). This CDR3 comprises 15 residues. Trimming removed 0 bases at V and 7 bases at J, with 15 bases between. The CDR3 bases are TGCAGTGCTAGAGATCTAACAGGGCAGGTTGAAAAACTGTTTTTT. This gives the protein CSARDLTGQVEKLFF.

This chain joins TRBV7-9 and TRBJ1-2, with 8 bases that match TRBD1. With 4 bases clipped from V and 2 bases from J, the junction kept 9 bases outside the gene matches. Looked up from germline, CDR1 is SEHNR and CDR2 is FQNEAQ (reference sequence). The CDR3 has 16 residues. DNA of the CDR3: TGTGCCAGCAGCTCTCTAATTGGACAGGGCAACTATGGCTACACCTTC. This gives the protein CASSSLIGQGNYGYTF.

The chain has TRBV7-9 and TRBJ2-3; D not resolved. There are 13 residues in the CDR3. Germline V lookup: CDR1 SEHNR, CDR2 FQNEAQ (reference sequence). Trimming shortened V by 2 bases and J by 7 bases, and 10 bases separated the two germline ends. CDR3: CASSLSSRNTQYF. The DNA for the CDR3 is TGTGCCAGCAGCTTAAGCTCCCGAAATACGCAGTATTTT.

Many counts were recorded for this clonotype. The chain couples TRBV7-8 to TRBJ2-7; the D gene could be TRBD1 or TRBD2 (5 bases each). The V end lost 3 bases, the J end lost 5 bases, and 17 bases lay between the germline ends. There are 15 residues in the CDR3. Germline assignment: CDR1 SGHVS and CDR2 FQNEAQ. CDR3 sequence (DNA): TGTGCCAGCAGCTTGGCCGGGACGATGGGGCACGAGCAGTACTTC. This sequence encodes CASSLAGTMGHEQYF. The whole variable domain, remainder taken from reference TRBV7-8 and TRBJ2-7, is GAGVSQSPRYKVAKRGQDVALRCDPISGHVSLFWYQQALGQGPEFLTYFQNEAQLDKSGLPSDRFFAERPEGSVSTLKIQRTQQEDSAVYLCASSLAGTMGHEQYFGPGTRLTVT.

The rearrangement links TRBV7-9 to TRBJ1-2; TRBD1 matches 9 bases. J gave up 8 bases and V 5 bases, and 6 bases lay outside the gene matches. Germline V gives CDR1 SEHNR, CDR2 FQNEAQ (reference sequence). The CDR3 length is 13 residues. The CDR3 DNA reads TGTGCCAGCAGCCCTGGGACAGGGAGAGGCTACACCTTC. This translates into CASSPGTGRGYTF.